This T cell receptor (beta chain) was sequenced during a study of T cells in Graves' hyperthyroidism and ophthalmopathy. Study in general: Any treatment followed the collection of peripheral blood at initial diagnosis.

This clonotype was seen repeatedly, ten times or more. The antigen is undetermined. Researchers amplified the TCR beta CDR3 regions from RNA transcripts. HTBI primers were used for first-round RT-PCR of the TCR CDR3. One entry per CDR3 protein results from TCRdb running MiXCR on the multiplex PCR reads. The table shows 700,000 or so distinct CDR3 sequences, with approximately 14% occurring only once. Germline CDR1 MDHEN, CDR2 SYDVKM. V lost 6 bases to trimming and J lost 4 bases; unmatched junction nucleotides: 14. This CDR3 spans 18 amino acids. Those patients with uncontrolled infection, other autoimmune disease, pregnancy or lactation were excluded. Clinical symptoms, serum thyroxine, TRAb, thyroid ultrasound and orbital computed tomography informed diagnoses. Study conclusions and caveats: In the blood, most expanded thyroid clonotypes above 0.001 appeared as well.

The chain recombines TRBV28 with TRBJ2-2; TRBD1 agrees at 10 bases. The specimen sequenced was blood. This receptor was taken from a woman between 45 and 65 years old with Graves' ophthalmopathy. The CDR3 sequence is CASRRISRTGGLTGELFF. The CDR3 DNA reads as TGTGCCAGCAGACGGATATCTCGGACAGGGGGGCTCACCGGGGAGCTGTTTTTT. The full variable domain, in which reference TRBV28 and TRBJ2-2 provide the parts outside the CDR3, is DVKVTQSSRYLVKRTGEKVFLECVQDMDHENMFWYRQDPGLGLRLIYFSYDVKMKEKGDIPEGYSVSREKKERFSLILESASTNQTSMYLCASRRISRTGGLTGELFFGEGSRLTVL.